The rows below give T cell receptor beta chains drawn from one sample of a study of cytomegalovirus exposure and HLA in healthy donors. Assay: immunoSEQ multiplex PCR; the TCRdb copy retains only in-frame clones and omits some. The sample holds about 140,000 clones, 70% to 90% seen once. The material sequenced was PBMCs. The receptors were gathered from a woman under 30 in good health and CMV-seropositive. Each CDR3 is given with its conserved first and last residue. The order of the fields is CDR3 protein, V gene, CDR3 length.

CDR3: CASSRAYEQYF
V: TRBV14
length: 11

CDR3: CASSLPNGYEETQYF
V: TRBV5-4
length: 15

CDR3: CASSLVRGLAELVGETQYF
V: TRBV7-2
length: 19

CDR3: CASRGQGHGYTF
V: TRBV25-1
length: 12

CDR3: CASSPRGVVGEKLFF
V: TRBV18
length: 15

CDR3: CATKGLMYNEQFF
V: TRBV5-6
length: 13

CDR3: CASIPTGAAYYGYTF
V: TRBV19
length: 15

CDR3: CASSFPGGRNGYTF
V: TRBV28
length: 14

CDR3: CASSPPGQAFNQPQHF
V: TRBV25-1
length: 16

CDR3: CAWRPSGGVHEQYF
V: TRBV30
length: 14

CDR3: CASSLGTGSSYEQYF
V: TRBV5-1
length: 15

CDR3: CASRPGDGKSGANVLTF
V: TRBV2
length: 17

CDR3: CASSMRYGYTF
V: TRBV19
length: 11

CDR3: CASSLNTGTEKLFF
V: TRBV5-4
length: 14

CDR3: CASSLPLTGEWVTEAFF
V: TRBV11-2
length: 17

CDR3: CASSRDRVLNTEAFF
V: TRBV7-2
length: 15

CDR3: CASSFSRDSGNEKLFF
V: TRBV7-9
length: 16

CDR3: CASSYSAGDGYTF
V: TRBV6-5
length: 13

CDR3: CASSFRQGYYEQYF
V: TRBV28
length: 14

CDR3: CASSLAAGGASNEKLFF
V: TRBV5-4
length: 17

CDR3: CASTLAGVNEQFF
V: TRBV6-5
length: 13

CDR3: CASSPRDPTDTQYF
V: TRBV5-1
length: 14

CDR3: CASSLGGSEETQYF
V: TRBV5-1
length: 14

CDR3: CASSPVGGLYGYTF
V: TRBV5-1
length: 14

CDR3: CASSVSQGSDSGANVLTF
V: TRBV7-6
length: 18

CDR3: CASTRTYSGEREQYF
V: TRBV28
length: 15

CDR3: CASSPTGEGEQYF
V: TRBV7-9
length: 13

CDR3: CASSPAPTGSPLHF
V: TRBV18
length: 14

CDR3: CSVVLTYEQYF
V: TRBV29-1
length: 11

CDR3: CASSPGQVKEKLFF
V: TRBV7-6
length: 14

CDR3: CASSLYRGGETQYF
V: TRBV27
length: 14

CDR3: CASSDQANTEAFF
V: TRBV11-2
length: 13

CDR3: CASSPHPPRSYGYTF
V: TRBV27
length: 15

CDR3: CASSPTGGVGDTQYF
V: TRBV9
length: 15

CDR3: CSVKGGGDEQFF
V: TRBV29-1
length: 12